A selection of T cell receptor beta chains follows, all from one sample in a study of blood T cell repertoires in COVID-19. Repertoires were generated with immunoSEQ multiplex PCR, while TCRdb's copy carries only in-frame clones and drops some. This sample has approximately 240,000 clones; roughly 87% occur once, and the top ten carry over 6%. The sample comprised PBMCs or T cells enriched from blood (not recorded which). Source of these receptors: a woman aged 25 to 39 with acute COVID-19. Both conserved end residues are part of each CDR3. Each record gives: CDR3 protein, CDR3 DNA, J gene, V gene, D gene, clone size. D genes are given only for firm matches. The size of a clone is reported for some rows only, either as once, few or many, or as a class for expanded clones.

CASSLAWGGGTEAFF,TGTGCCAGCAGCTTAGCGTGGGGCGGGGGCACTGAAGCTTTCTTT,TRBJ1-1,TRBV7-4,-,-
CASSLVGGASPNEAFF,TGTGCCAGCAGCTTAGTTGGGGGGGCGTCCCCTAATGAAGCTTTCTTT,TRBJ1-1,TRBV7-8,-,-
CASSSSGNLRSYNEQFF,TGTGCCAGCAGTTCTTCCGGGAATCTTCGCTCCTACAATGAGCAGTTCTTC,TRBJ2-1,TRBV6-2/TRBV6-3,-,once
CASSQATSGRDYEQYF,TGCGCCAGCAGCCAAGCAACTAGCGGGAGAGACTACGAGCAGTACTTC,TRBJ2-7,TRBV4-1,TRBD2,few
CASSSRRDWNTDTQYF,TGTGCCAGCAGCTCCAGAAGGGACTGGAATACAGATACGCAGTATTTT,TRBJ2-3,TRBV5-5,-,-
CASSLGQIRGEQYF,TGCGCCAGCAGCCTCGGACAAATACGTGGAGAGCAGTACTTC,TRBJ2-7,TRBV5-1,-,-
CAWSVDPGSNTEAFF,TGTGCCTGGAGTGTAGATCCAGGGTCGAACACTGAAGCTTTCTTT,TRBJ1-1,TRBV30,-,-
CASSLELREKTQYF,TGCGCCAGCAGCTTGGAGCTGCGGGAGAAGACCCAGTACTTC,TRBJ2-5,TRBV5-1,TRBD2,once
CASSLRPPGVGYGYTF,TGTGCCAGCAGTTTACGCCCCCCCGGGGTTGGCTATGGCTACACCTTC,TRBJ1-2,TRBV27,-,-
CASSLSDLGPYGYTF,TGTGCCAGCAGCTTATCCGACCTTGGGCCTTATGGCTACACCTTC,TRBJ1-2,TRBV13,-,-
CSVAQWKGANTEAFF,TGCAGCGTTGCCCAGTGGAAGGGGGCGAACACTGAAGCTTTCTTT,TRBJ1-1,TRBV29-1,TRBD1,once
CASSLRSGGNTIYF,TGTGCCAGCAGCTTAAGATCAGGGGGAAACACCATATATTTT,TRBJ1-3,TRBV9,-,-
CASSSSQGYEQYF,TGTGCCAGCAGCTCATCGCAGGGCTACGAGCAGTACTTC,TRBJ2-7,TRBV7-3,-,-
CASSSTPRRTSGDNEQFF,TGTGCCAGCAGCTCCACACCCCGGAGGACTAGCGGCGACAATGAGCAGTTCTTC,TRBJ2-1,TRBV7-2,TRBD2,-
CASSPKLYYGYTF,TGTGCCAGCAGTCCGAAACTATACTATGGCTACACCTTC,TRBJ1-2,TRBV28,-,-
CATSKVQAVYTF,TGTGCCACCAGCAAGGTGCAGGCTGTGTACACCTTC,TRBJ1-2,TRBV15,-,-
CASTLEGRGSPLHF,TGTGCCAGCACCTTAGAGGGGCGGGGATCACCCCTCCACTTT,TRBJ1-6,TRBV2,-,few
CASSLGGNYEQYF,TGTGCCAGCAGTTTGGGGGGGAACTACGAGCAGTACTTC,TRBJ2-7,TRBV28,TRBD2,-
CAIRSNSGNTIYF,TGTGCCATCAGATCCAACTCTGGAAACACCATATATTTT,TRBJ1-3,TRBV19,-,-
CASSLDGVGNTEAFF,TGCGCCAGCAGCCTGGACGGGGTGGGGAACACTGAAGCTTTCTTT,TRBJ1-1,TRBV5-1,-,-
CSVERGNEKLFF,TGCAGCGTTGAAAGGGGAAATGAAAAACTGTTTTTT,TRBJ1-4,TRBV29-1,-,-
CASSLSQGYEQYF,TGTGCCAGCAGCTTAAGTCAGGGGTACGAGCAGTACTTC,TRBJ2-7,TRBV7-3,-,-
CASSGGDRRPYNSPLHF,TGTGCCAGTAGCGGAGGGGACAGGAGACCTTATAATTCACCCCTCCACTTT,TRBJ1-6,TRBV19,TRBD1,-
CASSPRTNNSPLHF,TGTGCCAGCAGCCCCCGAACAAATAATTCACCCCTCCACTTT,TRBJ1-6,TRBV7-6,-,-
CASSLEGTGANVLTF,TGTGCCAGCAGTTTGGAGGGTACTGGGGCCAACGTCCTGACTTTC,TRBJ2-6,TRBV27,-,-
CASSLDEEQFF,TGTGCCAGCAGTTTAGACGAGGAGCAGTTCTTC,TRBJ2-1,TRBV12-3/TRBV12-4,-,-
CASSLGTGTRISYEQYF,TGCGCCAGCAGCCTAGGGACAGGGACAAGGATCTCCTACGAGCAGTACTTC,TRBJ2-7,TRBV5-1,TRBD1,-
CASSWAAGGVSEKLFF,TGTGCCAGCAGCTGGGCCGCGGGGGGAGTCTCTGAAAAACTGTTTTTT,TRBJ1-4,TRBV28,-,-
CASADTTGNEQFF,TGTGCCAGCGCGGACACGACAGGGAATGAGCAGTTCTTC,TRBJ2-1,TRBV13,TRBD1,-
CASSQDRLAGDTQYF,TGTGCCAGCAGCCAAGATCGGCTAGCGGGAGATACGCAGTATTTT,TRBJ2-3,TRBV3-1/TRBV3-2,TRBD2,few
CASSEAGVANEQFF,TGTGCCAGCAGCGAAGCGGGGGTAGCGAATGAGCAGTTCTTC,TRBJ2-1,TRBV9,TRBD2,-
CASSLTGVKNIQYF,TGTGCCAGTAGCCTTACGGGAGTTAAAAACATTCAGTACTTC,TRBJ2-4,TRBV19,-,once
CASSGGPGVLQPQHF,TGTGCCAGCAGTGGGGGGCCGGGCGTGCTGCAGCCCCAGCATTTT,TRBJ1-5,TRBV2,-,-
CASSPPGGPNQPQHF,TGTGCCAGCAGCCCCCCCGGGGGTCCCAATCAGCCCCAGCATTTT,TRBJ1-5,TRBV25-1,-,-
CASSHSGNQPQHF,TGTGCCAGCAGCCACAGCGGGAATCAGCCCCAGCATTTT,TRBJ1-5,TRBV3-1/TRBV3-2,-,-
CASSVGDRGTEQYF,TGTGCCAGCAGCGTAGGGGACAGGGGAACCGAGCAGTACTTC,TRBJ2-7,TRBV9,TRBD1,-